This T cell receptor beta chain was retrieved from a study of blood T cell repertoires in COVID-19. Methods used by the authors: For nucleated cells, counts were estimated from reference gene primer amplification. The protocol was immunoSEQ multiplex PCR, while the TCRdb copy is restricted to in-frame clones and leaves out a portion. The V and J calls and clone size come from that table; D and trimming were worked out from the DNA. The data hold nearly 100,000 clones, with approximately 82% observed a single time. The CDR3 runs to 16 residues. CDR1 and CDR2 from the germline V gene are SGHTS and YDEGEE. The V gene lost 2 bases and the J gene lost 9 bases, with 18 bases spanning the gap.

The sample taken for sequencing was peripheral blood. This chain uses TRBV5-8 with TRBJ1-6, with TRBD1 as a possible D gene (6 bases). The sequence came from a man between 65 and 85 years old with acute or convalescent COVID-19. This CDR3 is CASSLGGALSSSPLHF. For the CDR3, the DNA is TGTGCCAGCAGCTTAGGGGGTGCCTTAAGTAGTTCACCCCTCCACTTT.